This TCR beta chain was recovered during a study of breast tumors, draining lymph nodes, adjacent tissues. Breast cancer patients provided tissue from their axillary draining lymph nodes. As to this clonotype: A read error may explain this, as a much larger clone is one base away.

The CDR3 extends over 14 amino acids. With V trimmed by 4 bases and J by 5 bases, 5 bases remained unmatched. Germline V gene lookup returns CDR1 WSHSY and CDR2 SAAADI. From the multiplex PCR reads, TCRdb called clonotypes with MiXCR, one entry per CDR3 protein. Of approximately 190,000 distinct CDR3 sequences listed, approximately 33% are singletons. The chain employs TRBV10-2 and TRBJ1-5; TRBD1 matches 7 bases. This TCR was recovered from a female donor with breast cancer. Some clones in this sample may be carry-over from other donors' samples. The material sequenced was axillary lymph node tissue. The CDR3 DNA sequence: TGCGCCAGCAGTGGGGGACAGAGAGATCAGCCCCAGCATTTT. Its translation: CASSGGQRDQPQHF.